These 8 T cell receptor beta chains share one sample of origin, sequenced in a study of response to subunit inactivated influenza vaccine. TCRdb re-called the RT-PCR reads with MiXCR, one entry per CDR3 protein. The repertoire holds about 480,000 distinct CDR3 sequences, with approximately 12% as singletons. Specimen: PBMCs from blood, collected more than 35 days after vaccination. Source of these receptors: a man between 45 and 60 years old who received an inactivated influenza vaccine.

This sequence joins TRBV28 and TRBJ1-3; D gene unclear. Trimming left V 5 bases short and J 0 bases short, with 14 bases between. The CDR3 covers 16 residues. Germline V gene lookup returns CDR1 MDHEN and CDR2 SYDVKM. The CDR3 is CASSAPLSGSGNTIYF. Here the CDR3 DNA reads TGTGCCAGCAGTGCTCCCCTGTCTGGCTCTGGAAACACCATATATTTT.

V and J are TRBV6-1 and TRBJ1-1; 8 nucleotides agree with TRBD1. Germline values: CDR1 MNHNS, CDR2 SASEGT. The trim removed 7 bases at V and 0 bases at J, leaving 10 bases unmatched. This CDR3 has 16 amino acids. The DNA for the CDR3 is TGTGCCAGCATTAAGCCGGGACAGGTTCTGAACACTGAAGCTTTCTTT. Protein product: CASIKPGQVLNTEAFF.

This clonotype was recorded a few times. This rearrangement joins TRBV6-6 to TRBJ2-1; unclear D gene. Germline-derived CDR1 and CDR2 are MNHNY and SVGAGI (reference sequence). V was trimmed by 2 bases and J by 6 bases, leaving 8 bases between them. CDR3 length equals 13 residues. CDR3 protein: CASSYGLGNEQFF. Written as DNA, the CDR3 is TGTGCCAGCAGTTACGGTCTGGGCAATGAGCAGTTCTTC.

This chain connects TRBV11-3 to TRBJ2-7, with 7 bases identical to TRBD1. CDR1 SGHNT and CDR2 YENEEA come from the germline V gene. The length of the CDR3 is 14 residues. J gave up 1 base and V 5 bases, and 5 bases lay outside the gene matches. CDR3 nucleotide sequence: TGTGCCAGCAGCCCGGACAGGTGGTCCTACGAGCAGTACTTC. It is translated as CASSPDRWSYEQYF.

This clonotype has a count of ten or more. The genes are TRBV5-1 and TRBJ2-1, with a possible D match to TRBD2 (6 bases). The CDR3 runs to 15 residues. Germline CDR1 reads SGHRS; CDR2 reads YFSETQ. The V end was cut by 0 bases, the J end by 0 bases, with 7 bases between. The CDR3 protein is CASSLDGGSYNEQFF. Written as DNA, the CDR3 is TGCGCCAGCAGCTTGGACGGGGGCTCCTACAATGAGCAGTTCTTC.

The table lists this clonotype with a few counts. The genes are TRBV29-1 and TRBJ2-7; possible D gene TRBD2, 7 bases. In germline, CDR1 is SQVTM, CDR2 ANQGSEA. With 7 bases removed from V and 4 bases from J, the gap between germline ends came to 17 bases. This CDR3 region has 13 residues. The CDR3 loop reads CSAGRGSSYEQYF. In DNA form, the CDR3 reads TGCAGCGCTGGGAGGGGGAGTAGTTACGAGCAGTACTTC.

The sample holds many counts of this clonotype. The rearrangement uses TRBV4-2 and TRBJ2-5; the match to TRBD2 covers 7 bases. Germline CDR1 is LGHNA and CDR2 is YNFKEQ. The CDR3 sequence is 15 residues long. Trimming took 5 bases from V and 4 from J; bases not matched to a gene: 10. CDR3 DNA sequence: TGTGCCAGCAGCTCGGGCGGGGAGGGGCGAGAGACCCAGTACTTC. It translates to CASSSGGEGRETQYF.

CDR3 nucleotide sequence: TGTGCCAGCAGTTTGTCGCAGGGCCTTTATTCCTACGAGCAGTACTTC. Translation: CASSLSQGLYSYEQYF. The chain carries TRBV28 and TRBJ2-7, with D perhaps TRBD1 (5 bases). V dropped 3 bases and J dropped 1 base, with 16 bases sitting between them. The CDR3 consists of 16 residues. CDR1 is MDHEN and CDR2 is SYDVKM in the germline V gene.